What follows are 14 T cell receptor beta chains derived from one specimen sequenced in a study of OX40 agonist ivuxolimab in advanced cancers. Profiled with immunoSEQ multiplex PCR; TCRdb holds only in-frame clones, not every one. The table has around 19,000 clones, roughly 80% seen once. Sequencing used CD4+ or CD8+ T cells sorted from blood, obtained in a trial of the OX40 agonist ivuxolimab. The receptors originated from an adult with an advanced solid tumor such as melanoma, head and neck, liver or kidney cancer.

Judged by abundance, this clone is medium-sized. The J gene is TRBJ2-5, the V gene TRBV15; possible D gene TRBD2, 6 bases. The CDR3 sequence is 13 residues long. The ends were cut back, 4 bases at V and 5 bases at J, with 11 bases in the middle. Germline CDR1 and CDR2: LNHNV and YYDKDF (reference sequence). CDR3 amino acids: CATSMYGGETQYF. CDR3 DNA sequence: TGTGCCACCAGCATGTATGGAGGGGAGACCCAGTACTTC.

The chain couples TRBV5-5 to TRBJ1-1; D unclear. CDR3 length: 16 residues. Trimming pared 0 bases from V and 1 base from J, leaving 13 bases between. Germline lookup yields CDR1 SGHKS and CDR2 YYEKEE (reference sequence). For the CDR3, the DNA is TGTGCCAGCAGCTTGGGTGGGGTGAAGACGAACACTGAAGCTTTCTTT. Amino acids: CASSLGGVKTNTEAFF. Supplemented by reference TRBV5-5 and TRBJ1-1, the full variable domain reads DAGVTQSPTHLIKTRGQQVTLRCSPISGHKSVSWYQQVLGQGPQFIFQYYEKEERGRGNFPDRFSARQFPNYSSELNVNALLLGDSALYLCASSLGGVKTNTEAFFGQGTRLTVV.

The gene calls are TRBV7-9 and TRBJ2-5; 16 bases are a match to TRBD2. Germline trimming cut 3 bases from V and 0 bases from J; bases unmatched to any gene: 4. CDR1 and CDR2 from the germline V gene are SEHNR and FQNEAQ (reference sequence). The CDR3 has 18 residues. The CDR3 DNA reads TGTGCCAGCAGCTTTCCGGGACTAGCGGGAGGGTACCAAGAGACCCAGTACTTC. Translating gives CASSFPGLAGGYQETQYF.

The chain uses TRBV9 and TRBJ2-2; D might be TRBD2 (6 bases). Germline V gives CDR1 SGDLS, CDR2 YYNGEE. V was trimmed by 3 bases and J by 5 bases, leaving 17 bases between them. The CDR3 is 16 amino acids. In DNA form, the CDR3 reads TGTGCCAGCAGCGCCTCCGAGACTAGGTATACCGGGGAGCTGTTTTTT. Its protein is CASSASETRYTGELFF.

The CDR3 sequence: CASSQDSGQGPYQETQYF. CDR3 DNA: TGTGCCAGCAGCCAAGATTCCGGACAGGGGCCCTACCAAGAGACCCAGTACTTC. The gene calls are TRBV14 and TRBJ2-5; 9 bases line up with TRBD1. This CDR3 has 18 amino acids. Germline V gene sequence: CDR1 SGHDN, CDR2 FVKESK. The junction had 8 bases not matched to a gene; V was cut back by 0 bases and J by 0 bases.

This clone was found a few times. The chain has TRBV5-6 and TRBJ1-4; D uncertain. Germline V gene data show CDR1 as SGHDT and CDR2 as YYEEEE. Between the trimmed V and J ends, which lost 3 bases and 4 bases, there was a span of 13 bases. CDR3 length: 15 amino acids. CDR3 bases: TGTGCCAGCAGCTCCCAGGCAGGCTATAATGAAAAACTGTTTTTT. Translating gives CASSSQAGYNEKLFF.

In regard to this clone: The junction differs from germline at one of its ends, possibly a read error. V gene TRBV13 combines with J gene TRBJ2-1, with unresolved D. Per germline, CDR1 PRHDT and CDR2 FYEKMQ (reference sequence). This CDR3 comprises 12 residues. This CDR3 is CASRLGENEQFF. CDR3 nucleotides: TGTGCCAGCAGGTTAGGCGAGAATGAGCAGTTCTTC.

V is TRBV12-2 and J is TRBJ2-3; the table's D call of TRBD2 was not tested on the DNA. TRBV12-2 is classified as a pseudogene. The CDR3 has 13 amino acids. The CDR3 spells CASRLGSADTQYF. CDR3 DNA sequence: TGTGCAAGTCGCTTAGGTAGCGCAGATACGCAGTATTTT.

The chain recombines TRBV27 with TRBJ2-1, with 9 bases lining up with TRBD2. This CDR3 has 14 amino acids. Trimming removed 4 bases from V and 5 bases from J; junction bases left unmatched: 3. The germline gives CDR1 MNHEY, CDR2 SMNVEV (reference sequence). The CDR3 spells CASSSLAGNNEQFF. The CDR3 bases are TGTGCCAGCAGTTCTCTAGCGGGGAACAATGAGCAGTTCTTC.

This chain connects TRBV4-3 to TRBJ2-1; 10 positions match TRBD1. This CDR3 region has 15 residues. CDR1 is LGHNA and CDR2 is YSLEER in the germline V gene. The junction had 1 base not matched to a gene; V was cut back by 1 base and J by 4 bases. CDR3 in amino acids: CASSQGTGGYNEQFF. In DNA form, the CDR3 reads TGCGCCAGCAGCCAAGGGACAGGGGGATACAATGAGCAGTTCTTC.

The V call is TRBV7-2, the J call TRBJ2-2; 13 bases align to TRBD2. Germline V CDR1 and CDR2: SGHTA, FQGNSA. There are 15 residues in the CDR3. Unmatched junction bases numbered 0, after V lost 1 base and J lost 7 bases. CDR3 sequence (DNA): TGTGCCAGCAGCTTAGGGACTAGCGGGGGCGGGGAGCTGTTTTTT. It specifies CASSLGTSGGGELFF.

This clone was observed a few times. This chain joins TRBV13 and TRBJ2-3, with D maybe TRBD1 (6 bases). This CDR3 is built from 16 residues. Germline CDR1 PRHDT, CDR2 FYEKMQ (reference sequence). Deletions cut 5 bases from V and 0 bases from J, with 15 bases between. The CDR3 region is CASSQEVGGSTDTQYF. CDR3 sequence (DNA): TGTGCCAGCAGCCAAGAGGTAGGGGGTAGCACAGATACGCAGTATTTT.

V usage is TRBV10-2 and J usage is TRBJ2-2, with D perhaps TRBD2 (6 bases). The CDR3 contains 16 residues. Trimming stripped 2 bases from V and 6 bases from J, with 16 bases between. The germline CDR1 and CDR2 sequences are WSHSY and SAAADI. The CDR3 DNA reads TGCGCCAGCAGTGAGATGGAGGGGAGAGTCTCCGGGGAGCTGTTTTTT. Amino acid sequence: CASSEMEGRVSGELFF.

The rearrangement joins TRBV5-1 to TRBJ2-4; a possible D gene is TRBD1 (5 bases). The germline V and J ends were trimmed by 2 bases and 1 base, with 10 bases remaining between them. The CDR3 runs 15 residues. Germline V gives CDR1 SGHRS, CDR2 YFSETQ. The CDR3 DNA reads as TGCGCCAGCAGCTTCCCTGACAGCGCCAAAAACATTCAGTACTTC. As protein: CASSFPDSAKNIQYF.